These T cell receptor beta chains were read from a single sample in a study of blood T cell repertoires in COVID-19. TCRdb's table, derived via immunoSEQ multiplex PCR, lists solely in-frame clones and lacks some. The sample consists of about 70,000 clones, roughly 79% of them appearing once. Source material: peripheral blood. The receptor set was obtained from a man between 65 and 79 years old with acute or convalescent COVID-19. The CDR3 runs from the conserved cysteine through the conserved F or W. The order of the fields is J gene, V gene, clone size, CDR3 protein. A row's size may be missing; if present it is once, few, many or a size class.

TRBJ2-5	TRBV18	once	CASSPRGQGGETQYF
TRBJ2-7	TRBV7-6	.	CASSSSSYEQYF
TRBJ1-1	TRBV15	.	CATSRDGRGSSTEAFF
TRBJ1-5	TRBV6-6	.	CASTMHSNQPQHF
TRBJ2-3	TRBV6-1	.	CASSVQGTSGRRTDTQYF
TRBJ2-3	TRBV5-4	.	CASSLGLAGSTDTQYF
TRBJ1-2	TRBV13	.	CASNSAGQSYGYTF
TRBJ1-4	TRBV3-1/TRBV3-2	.	CASSSRGANEKLFF
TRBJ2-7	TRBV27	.	CASSPLPRQGTYEQYF
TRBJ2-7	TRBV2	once	CASSEQLETYEQYF
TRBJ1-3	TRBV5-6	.	CASSLGGGNTIYF